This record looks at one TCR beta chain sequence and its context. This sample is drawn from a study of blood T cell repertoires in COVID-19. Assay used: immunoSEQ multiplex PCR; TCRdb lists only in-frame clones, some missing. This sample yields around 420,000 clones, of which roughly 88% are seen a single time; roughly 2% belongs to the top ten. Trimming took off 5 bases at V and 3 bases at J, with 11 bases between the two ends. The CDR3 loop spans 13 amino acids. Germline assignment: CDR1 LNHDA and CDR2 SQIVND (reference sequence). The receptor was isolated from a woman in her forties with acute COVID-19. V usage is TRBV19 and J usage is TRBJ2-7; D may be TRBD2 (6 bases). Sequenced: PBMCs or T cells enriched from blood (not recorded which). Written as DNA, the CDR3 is TGTGCCAGTAGTTTGGGGAGGCACTACGAGCAGTACTTC. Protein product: CASSLGRHYEQYF.